The rows below give T cell receptor beta chains drawn from one sample of a study of quantifying T cell responses using KT2 cells. One entry per CDR3 protein, called by TCRdb with MiXCR from the UMI-ligation and nested PCR reads. The profile shows approximately 54,000 distinct CDR3 sequences, roughly 11% of them singletons. Sequencing input: PBMCs spiked with cells of the T cell clone KT2. The origin of the receptors is a human donor. The CDR3 runs from the conserved cysteine through the conserved F or W. A D gene is named only where the DNA matches it firmly. Not all rows give a size; the values are once, few, many and, for expanded clones, a class.

V: TRBV11-2
D: NA
size: NA
J: TRBJ1-1
DNA: TGTGCCAGCAGCTTAGACCCTTTCAACACTGAAGCTTTCTTT
CDR3: CASSLDPFNTEAFF

V: TRBV21-1
D: NA
size: NA
J: TRBJ2-1
DNA: TGTGCCAGCAGCCATTACAATGAGCAGTTCTTC
CDR3: CASSHYNEQFF

V: TRBV29-1
D: NA
size: medium-sized
J: TRBJ2-1
DNA: TGCAGCGTTGAAGGGTCCGCTAGCTATGAGCAGTTCTTC
CDR3: CSVEGSASYEQFF

V: TRBV20-1
D: NA
size: few
J: TRBJ1-5
DNA: TGCAGTTTCAGGTCAGGCTTCAATCAGCCCCAGCATTTT
CDR3: CSFRSGFNQPQHF

V: TRBV5-1
D: NA
size: many
J: TRBJ2-7
DNA: TGCGCCAGCAGCTTGAGCCGCCCACCCTACGAGCAGTACTTC
CDR3: CASSLSRPPYEQYF

V: TRBV20-1
D: NA
size: many
J: TRBJ1-5
DNA: TGCAGTGCAATGGGGTTACAGAATCAGCCCCAGCATTTT
CDR3: CSAMGLQNQPQHF

V: TRBV12-3/TRBV12-4
D: TRBD1
size: NA
J: TRBJ1-5
DNA: TGTGCCAGCAGTTTAGACAGGGGGCACGGTCAGCCCCAGCATTTT
CDR3: CASSLDRGHGQPQHF

V: TRBV7-2
D: TRBD2
size: NA
J: TRBJ2-1
DNA: TGTGCCAGCAGCTTGATACTAGCGGGGGGGCAGTTCTTC
CDR3: CASSLILAGGQFF

V: TRBV28
D: NA
size: few
J: TRBJ2-3
DNA: TGTGCCAGTTCAGGGGTCACAGATACGCAGTATTTT
CDR3: CASSGVTDTQYF

V: TRBV7-3
D: TRBD2
size: many
J: TRBJ2-1
DNA: TGTGCCAGCAGCTTGGGACTAGCGGGGGTAAATGAGCAGTTCTTC
CDR3: CASSLGLAGVNEQFF

V: TRBV15
D: NA
size: NA
J: TRBJ2-2
DNA: TGTGCCACCAGCAGCCGGGACACCTACACCGGGGAGCTGTTTTTT
CDR3: CATSSRDTYTGELFF

V: TRBV6-6
D: NA
size: NA
J: TRBJ2-3
DNA: TGTGCCAGCCTCGCCGGAGATACGCAGTATTTT
CDR3: CASLAGDTQYF

V: TRBV20-1
D: NA
size: many
J: TRBJ2-7
DNA: TGCAGTGCTAGCGTAGCGGTTAAGGTCAGCTCCTACGAGCAGTACTTC
CDR3: CSASVAVKVSSYEQYF